This passage covers 7 T cell receptor beta chains from one sample sequenced in a study of shared clonotypes between healthy human individuals. Profiling relied on immunoSEQ multiplex PCR, and the TCRdb table lists in-frame clones only, not all of them. The table shows about 1.1 million clones, with approximately 80% occurring only once. Material: memory CD4+ T cells from PBMCs. The subset here: CD45RA-negative fraction. The origin of the receptors is a man between 18 and 35 years old in good health. Some clones in this sample may be carry-over from other donors' samples.

The V and J genes are TRBV28 and TRBJ2-3; D is perhaps TRBD1 (6 bases). Trimming removed 3 bases from V and 2 bases from J, with 12 bases in between. Germline lookup yields CDR1 MDHEN and CDR2 SYDVKM. The CDR3 is 15 amino acids. The CDR3 DNA sequence: TGTGCCAGCAGTTTCCAAGGACAGCCCACAGATACGCAGTATTTT. Translating it yields CASSFQGQPTDTQYF.

This chain connects TRBV19 to TRBJ2-5; D is possibly TRBD1 or TRBD2 (6 bases each). Deletions cut 5 bases from V and 9 bases from J, with 16 bases between. Per germline, CDR1 LNHDA and CDR2 SQIVND (reference sequence). The CDR3 is 13 amino acids. CDR3 nucleotide sequence: TGTGCCAGTAGTTGGGCGGAGGGGGAATCCCAGTACTTC. Translation gives CASSWAEGESQYF.

There are a few counts of this clone. Other DNA sequences in this specimen translate into the identical CDR3. The V call is TRBV2, the J call TRBJ2-3; D remains ambiguous. The ends were cut back, 6 bases at V and 2 bases at J, with 3 bases in the middle. CDR1 SNHLY and CDR2 FYNNEI come from the germline V gene. There are 11 residues in the CDR3. CDR3 residues: CASRYTDTQYF. DNA for the CDR3: TGTGCCAGCAGATACACAGATACGCAGTATTTT. Using reference TRBV2 and TRBJ2-3 for the parts outside the CDR3, the full variable domain is EPEVTQTPSHQVTQMGQEVILRCVPISNHLYFYWYRQILGQKVEFLVSFYNNEISEKSEIFDDQFSVERPDGSNFTLKIRSTKLEDSAMYFCASRYTDTQYFGPGTRLTVL.

This chain links TRBV5-4 with TRBJ2-2; 10 bases agree with TRBD2. Germline V gene lookup returns CDR1 SGHNT and CDR2 YYREEE (reference sequence). The CDR3 runs 16 residues. V dropped 0 bases and J dropped 8; count of bases not matched to a gene: 7. CDR3 sequence (DNA): TGTGCCAGCAGCTTGGCCAGCGGGAGGGCTTATGGGGAGCTGTTTTTT. Protein product: CASSLASGRAYGELFF.

The chain uses TRBV7-9 and TRBJ1-4; D is unresolved. CDR3 length equals 15 residues. The V and J ends lost 5 bases and 8 bases respectively, with 18 bases between them. CDR1 and CDR2 from the germline V gene are SEHNR and FQNEAQ (reference sequence). CDR3 loop: CASSLGGELREKLFF. CDR3 nucleotide sequence: TGTGCCAGCAGCCTTGGTGGAGAGCTGCGCGAAAAACTGTTTTTT.

This clone was seen a single time. A read error is possible here, since a much larger clone lies one base away. This is likely a read error, given that the CDR3 carries no conserved phenylalanine or tryptophan at its end. CDR3 sequence: CASSLNNRVRQPQHS. For the CDR3, the DNA is TGCGCCAGCAGCTTAAACAACAGGGTTCGCCAGCCCCAGCATTCT. This chain connects TRBV5-1 to TRBJ1-5; a weak D match, TRBD1 (6 bases). V lost 2 bases and J lost 7, with 16 bases in between. The germline gives CDR1 SGHRS, CDR2 YFSETQ. The CDR3 contains 15 residues.

The table lists this clone with a count of one. The chain joins TRBV5-5 to TRBJ2-3; either TRBD1 or TRBD2 may fit D (5 bases each). Germline V gene data show CDR1 as SGHKS and CDR2 as YYEKEE (reference sequence). V shed 4 bases and J shed 12 bases, with 21 bases lying between them. The length of the CDR3 is 14 residues. The CDR3 nucleotides read TGTGCCAGCAGCCCGGGGCTCAGAGAGGATTCACAGTATTTT. Amino acid sequence: CASSPGLREDSQYF.